Below are 19 T cell receptor beta chains sequenced from a single sample in a study of blood T cells in healthy people across ages. A second PCR of about 6 to 11 cycles used a sample-barcoded 5' primer and a J-beta primer mix. TCRdb re-derived calls from the 5' RACE reads in MiXCR, one entry per CDR3 protein. The sample yields 780,000 or so distinct CDR3 sequences, around a quarter seen once. The sample was also linked to a second study, of T cells of mothers and their children.

The material sequenced was blood. These TCRs come from a boy younger than 18 in good health.

This chain connects TRBV29-1 to TRBJ1-5; D possibly corresponds to TRBD1 (5 bases). V was clipped by 4 bases and J by 4 bases, with 8 bases between them. The CDR3 totals 12 residues. Germline V gene data show CDR1 as SQVTM and CDR2 as ANQGSEA. The CDR3 loop is CSVGQPNQPQHF. CDR3 DNA: TGCAGCGTTGGACAGCCGAATCAGCCCCAGCATTTT.

This sequence joins TRBV28 and TRBJ2-7; TRBD1 aligns across 9 bases. Germline CDR1 and CDR2: MDHEN and SYDVKM. This CDR3 contains 16 residues. The junction had 14 bases not matched to a gene; V was cut back by 5 bases and J by 6 bases. For the CDR3, the DNA is TGTGCCAGCAGTCTCCTCAGGGGGACAGGGTTACCCGAGCAGTACTTC. Protein: CASSLLRGTGLPEQYF.

This clonotype has just one count. Written as DNA, the CDR3 is TGTGCCAGCAGTTCCGAAGGGGGCAGAGGGACTGAAGCTTTCTTT. As protein: CASSSEGGRGTEAFF. This rearrangement joins TRBV12-3 or TRBV12-4 to TRBJ1-1, with 7 bases fitting TRBD1. CDR3 length equals 15 residues. V was pared by 4 bases and J by 5 bases, with 10 bases of the junction left unmatched.

This clonotype was picked up many times. The chain combines TRBV20-1 with TRBJ2-7, with D hard to call. V dropped 3 bases and J dropped 1 base, with 10 bases sitting between them. Germline V gene lookup returns CDR1 DFQATT and CDR2 SNEGSKA (reference sequence). CDR3 length equals 13 residues. CDR3 sequence (DNA): TGCAGTGCTAGTAGCAGCAGATCCTACGAGCAGTACTTC. It encodes CSASSSRSYEQYF.

This chain connects TRBV6-6 to TRBJ2-6, with a tentative D call TRBD1 (6 bases). The V and J ends lost 5 bases and 5 bases respectively, with 13 bases between them. The length of the CDR3 is 15 residues. From germline, CDR1 is MNHNY and CDR2 SVGAGI (reference sequence). The CDR3 region is CASSDRMGRANVLTF. CDR3 coding DNA: TGTGCCAGCAGTGACAGGATGGGTAGGGCCAACGTCCTGACTTTC.

The chain's CDR3 is CASSQTGTGGAWYHSNQPQHF. The CDR3 DNA follows: TGTGCCAGCAGCCAGACCGGGACAGGGGGCGCATGGTATCATAGCAATCAGCCCCAGCATTTT. The rearrangement links TRBV7-3 to TRBJ1-5; 12 nucleotides line up with TRBD1. Germline V gene data show CDR1 as SGHTA and CDR2 as FQGTGA. The ends lost 5 bases at V and 0 bases at J; junction bases unmatched: 17. The CDR3 runs 21 residues.

J is TRBJ2-7 and V is TRBV11-2; tentatively, D is TRBD1 (5 bases). The CDR3 sequence is 13 residues long. CDR1 SGHAT and CDR2 FQNNGV come from the germline V gene. The V end was cut by 6 bases, the J end by 0 bases, with 9 bases between. The CDR3 DNA follows: TGTGCCAGCAGGCCAGGGATCTCCTACGAGCAGTACTTC. Protein sequence: CASRPGISYEQYF.

In its sample, this clonotype was seen a few times. This chain joins TRBV24-1 and TRBJ1-5; D is ambiguous. CDR1 and CDR2 from the germline V gene are KGHDR and SFDVKD. The CDR3 is made up of 14 amino acids. V lost 7 bases to trimming and J lost 6 bases, with 15 bases between them. The DNA for the CDR3 is TGTGCCACCAGCACAGAGTCGAGCGCTCAGCCCCAGCATTTT. This encodes CATSTESSAQPQHF.

The chain links TRBV20-1 to TRBJ2-1, with TRBD2 matching 7 bases. Germline V gene lookup returns CDR1 DFQATT and CDR2 SNEGSKA (reference sequence). The V and J ends lost 2 bases and 4 bases, in that order; junction bases with no gene match: 11. The CDR3 spans 16 residues. Written as DNA, the CDR3 is TGCAGTGCTAGATCCTTAGCGGCTAGCGGATACAATGAGCAGTTCTTC. It encodes CSARSLAASGYNEQFF.

This clonotype was detected a few times. V gene TRBV6-6 combines with J gene TRBJ2-5, with a possible D match to TRBD2 (5 bases). The J call is in doubt because the DNA end fits TRBJ2-1 better. This CDR3 is built from 14 residues. The V gene's germline CDR1 is MNHNY and CDR2 SVGAGI (reference sequence). In DNA, the CDR3 is TGTGCCAGCAGTTACTCGCCGGGGTTCAATGAGCAGTTCTTC. Amino acid sequence: CASSYSPGFNEQFF.

This clonotype was seen more than once but under ten times. A junction boundary mismatches the germline segment, possibly from a read error. The chain has TRBV12-3 or TRBV12-4 and TRBJ1-2; D gene ambiguous. The CDR3 has 12 residues. The CDR3 sequence: CASSLAPGVSTF. Written as DNA, the CDR3 is TGTGCCAGCAGTTTAGCTCCCGGGGTCTCGACTTTC.

CDR3 in amino acids: CSAPHNEQFF. CDR3 DNA sequence: TGCAGTGCCCCTCACAATGAGCAGTTCTTC. The chain combines TRBV20-1 with TRBJ2-1; no reliable D call. CDR1 DFQATT and CDR2 SNEGSKA come from the germline V gene (reference sequence). The germline V and J ends were trimmed by 6 bases and 5 bases, with 5 bases remaining between them. The CDR3 sequence is 10 residues long.

Only a few counts were recorded for this clonotype. The chain uses TRBV4-2 and TRBJ2-5, with a possible D match to TRBD1 (6 bases). The germline CDR1 and CDR2 sequences are LGHNA and YNFKEQ. Trimming cost V 1 base and J 3 bases, with 9 bases left between them. The CDR3 spans 14 residues. The CDR3 DNA reads as TGTGCCAGCAGCCAAGGGGGACAAGAAGAGACCCAGTACTTC. Translation: CASSQGGQEETQYF.

This clonotype occurred a few times. The chain employs TRBV5-5 and TRBJ1-2; no definite D call. Germline V CDR1 and CDR2: SGHKS, YYEKEE (reference sequence). V was cut by 0 bases and J by 6 bases, with 12 bases left in between. The CDR3 is 14 amino acids. The CDR3 reads CASSLEEGSHGYTF. The CDR3 nucleotides read TGTGCCAGCAGCTTGGAAGAGGGTTCGCATGGCTACACCTTC.

Only a few counts were recorded for this clonotype. The chain joins TRBV20-1 to TRBJ2-7; TRBD2 is a possible D gene (6 bases). Germline assignment: CDR1 DFQATT and CDR2 SNEGSKA (reference sequence). V was cut by 0 bases and J by 2 bases, with 17 bases left in between. CDR3 length: 16 amino acids. This CDR3 reads CSARDRGGVGAYEQYF. DNA of the CDR3: TGCAGTGCTAGAGATCGAGGCGGGGTGGGGGCCTACGAGCAGTACTTC.

The V call is TRBV5-8, the J call TRBJ2-1; the match to TRBD2 covers 14 bases. The junction had 13 bases not matched to a gene; V was cut back by 4 bases and J by 13 bases. The CDR3 loop spans 16 amino acids. Germline lookup yields CDR1 SGHTS and CDR2 YDEGEE. The CDR3 sequence: CASSPGMGLAGAEQFF. The CDR3 DNA reads as TGTGCCAGCAGCCCCGGGATGGGACTAGCGGGAGCGGAACAGTTCTTC.

This clonotype appeared a single time. Compared with germline, one end of the junction differs, possibly owing to a read error. The CDR3 DNA is TGCCCCAGCAGCTTTACTTCAGGAGCCCCTAATGAAAAACTGTTTTTT. Amino acids: CPSSFTSGAPNEKLFF. The rearrangement joins TRBV5-1 to TRBJ1-4, with D hard to call. CDR1 is SGHRS, CDR2 YFSETQ, per germline. CDR3 length: 16 residues.

This chain joins TRBV12-3 or TRBV12-4 and TRBJ1-5, with unresolved D. Trimming removed 4 bases from V and 3 bases from J, with 10 bases in between. This CDR3 comprises 14 residues. The CDR3 nucleotides are TGTGCCAGCAGTTACGGTAGTGACAATCAGCCCCAGCATTTT. This translates into CASSYGSDNQPQHF.

The gene calls are TRBV27 and TRBJ2-7; possible D gene TRBD1, 6 bases. The V end lost 6 bases, the J end lost 0 bases, and 15 bases lay between the germline ends. Germline-derived CDR1 and CDR2 are MNHEY and SMNVEV (reference sequence). The CDR3 has 15 amino acids. The CDR3 sequence is CASSRQALSSYEQYF. CDR3 sequence (DNA): TGTGCCAGCAGCCGACAGGCACTAAGCTCCTACGAGCAGTACTTC.